These T cell receptor beta chains were read from a single sample in a study of blood T cell repertoires in COVID-19. The data were produced by immunoSEQ multiplex PCR, yet TCRdb's version contains in-frame clones alone and is incomplete. The profile shows 45,000 to 60,000 clones, approximately 90% of them singletons. Sequencing was performed on peripheral blood. The source is a man aged 50-60 years with acute or convalescent COVID-19. Each CDR3 is given with its conserved first and last residue. Each record gives: J gene, clone size, V gene, D gene, CDR3 DNA, CDR3 protein. D genes are given only for firm matches. Clone size is given for some rows only: seen once, a few or many times, or a class if the clone is expanded.

TRBJ2-5	once	TRBV18	TRBD2	TGTGCCAGCTCACCCGGACTAGCGGGGGGTAAAGAGACCCAGTACTTC	CASSPGLAGGKETQYF
TRBJ2-1	-	TRBV7-9	TRBD1	TGTGCCAGCAACAGACAGGGGAATAACGATGAGCAGTTCTTC	CASNRQGNNDEQFF
TRBJ1-1	-	TRBV7-2	-	TGTGCCAGCAGCTTTACAGGGTCGAACACTGAAGCTTTCTTT	CASSFTGSNTEAFF
TRBJ1-2	-	TRBV12-3/TRBV12-4	TRBD1	TGTGCCAGCAGAGGACAGGGGAACTATGGCTACACCTTC	CASRGQGNYGYTF
TRBJ1-5	once	TRBV27	-	TGTGCCAGCAGTTTGACAGAGGCAATTCAGCCCCAGCATTTT	CASSLTEAIQPQHF
TRBJ1-2	-	TRBV18	-	TGTGCCAGCTCACCACTGGACACCGCGGACCGCTACACCTTC	CASSPLDTADRYTF
TRBJ2-1	-	TRBV5-6	TRBD1	TGTGCCAGCAGCTTCTTCACAGGGGGCGCGGACAATGAGCAGTTCTTC	CASSFFTGGADNEQFF
TRBJ2-7	-	TRBV30	TRBD1	TGTGCCTGGAGTTCGTGGGACAGCCCGGGTCGCGAGCAGTACTTC	CAWSSWDSPGREQYF
TRBJ1-5	-	TRBV10-2	TRBD1	TGCGCCAGCAGCTCCGGGACAGAGTTTAATCAGCCCCAGCATTTT	CASSSGTEFNQPQHF
TRBJ2-3	-	TRBV18	TRBD2	TGTGCCAGCTCACCACCAGGGCGGCCTGCGGGGGGGCGCACAGATACGCAGTATTTT	CASSPPGRPAGGRTDTQYF